This TCR beta chain came from a study of blood T cell repertoires in COVID-19. Study summary: Sites across the United States, Italy and Spain contributed samples from acute and convalescent COVID-19. Sources were T cells, B-cell-depleted T cells, or PBMCs; the material itself was cDNA or gDNA.

TCRdb's copy holds only in-frame clones and misses some; the assay was immunoSEQ multiplex PCR. The sample has some 220,000 clones, roughly 80% seen once. Germline V CDR1 and CDR2: LNHDA, SQIVND (reference sequence). Trimming left V 4 bases short and J 5 bases short, with 5 bases between. The CDR3 has 12 amino acids. The source material was peripheral blood. The TCR originated in a woman between 25 and 40 years old who had recovered from COVID-19. The chain has TRBV19 and TRBJ2-2; the D is unclear. DNA of the CDR3: TGTGCCAGTAGTACCCCAACCGGGGAGCTGTTTTTT. Its translation is CASSTPTGELFF.